This T cell receptor (beta chain) was recovered during a study of T-cell reconstitution after alpha-beta-depleted transplantation in children. Points from the study as a whole: Once a year had passed after transplant, T-cell counts and diversity came mostly from newly produced T cells. About two months after transplant, alpha-beta T cells reportedly came from several hundred expanded graft clones.

Turning to this clonotype: Its antigen remains unidentified.

Unique molecular identifiers were incorporated during preparation of the TCRbeta library. MiXCR, run by TCRdb on the PCR reads, gives a single entry per CDR3 protein. Of about 90,000 distinct CDR3 sequences listed, about 16% are singletons. Trimming removed 6 bases at V and 5 bases at J, with 13 bases between. CDR3 length: 13 residues. The receptor was derived from a male patient between 2 and 15 years old who had a stem cell transplant for acute lymphoblastic leukemia, so the T cells may come from the graft donor. The chain uses TRBV12-3 or TRBV12-4 and TRBJ1-1; D unclear. Material: PBMCs, mostly from graft donor cells, obtained 180 days after TCRalphabeta/CD19-depleted stem cell transplant. CDR3 in DNA: TGTGCCAGCAGGTGGACGGGGAGAACTGAAGCTTTCTTT. It translates to CASRWTGRTEAFF.